This T cell receptor (beta chain) was identified in a study of cytomegalovirus exposure and HLA in healthy donors. Study as a whole: About 200 million T cells yielded some 120 million unique TCR beta sequences in earlier analysis.

V was pared by 3 bases and J by 0 bases, with 15 bases between. This CDR3 has 17 residues. Per germline, CDR1 SGHDT and CDR2 YYEEEE. Study-wide results and limits: Associated with cytomegalovirus, according to the listing, were 150 to 200 TCR beta chains. Common viral pathogens seemed, in a later analysis, to connect with several of the most significant clusters.

About this clone: Its cognate antigen is unknown.

Both 60 Vbeta primers and 13 Jbeta primers went into the PCR. Original data processing: An analysis performed later counted about 80 million unique TCR beta chains (approximately 10 million of them shared). Assay used: immunoSEQ multiplex PCR; TCRdb lists only in-frame clones, some missing. From that table come the V and J calls and clone size; the DNA was used to work out D and trimming. The sample holds around 160,000 clones, nearly 80% seen once. Sequencing used PBMCs. The V and J genes are TRBV5-6 and TRBJ1-4; perhaps TRBD1 as D (5 bases). The sequence was collected from a man aged 35 to 55 in good health and CMV-seropositive. CDR3 in amino acids: CASSSVGEAATNEKLFF. The CDR3 bases are TGTGCCAGCAGCTCGGTGGGGGAGGCAGCAACTAATGAAAAACTGTTTTTT. The whole variable domain, filled in from reference TRBV5-6 and TRBJ1-4, reads DAGVTQSPTHLIKTRGQQVTLRCSPKSGHDTVSWYQQALGQGPQFIFQYYEEEERQRGNFPDRFSGHQFPNYSSELNVNALLLGDSALYLCASSSVGEAATNEKLFFGSGTQLSVL.